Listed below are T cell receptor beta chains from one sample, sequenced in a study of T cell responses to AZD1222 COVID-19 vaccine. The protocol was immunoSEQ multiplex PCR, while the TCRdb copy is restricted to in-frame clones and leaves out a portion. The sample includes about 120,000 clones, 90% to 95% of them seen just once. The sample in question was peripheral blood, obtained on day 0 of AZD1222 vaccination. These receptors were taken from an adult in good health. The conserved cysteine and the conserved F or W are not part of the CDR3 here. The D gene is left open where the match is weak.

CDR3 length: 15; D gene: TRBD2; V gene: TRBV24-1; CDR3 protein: ATSGAPGLAGTDTQY
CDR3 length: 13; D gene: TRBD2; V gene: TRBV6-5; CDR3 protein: ASSYRLAGGGEQY
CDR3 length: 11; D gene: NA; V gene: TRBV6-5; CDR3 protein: ASEVGVGTEAF
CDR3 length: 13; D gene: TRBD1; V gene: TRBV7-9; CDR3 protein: ASIKTGTVLNEQY
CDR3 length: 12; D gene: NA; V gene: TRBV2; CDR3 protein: ARGPWGFSDTQY
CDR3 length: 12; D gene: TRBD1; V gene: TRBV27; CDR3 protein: ASSLTGGATEAF
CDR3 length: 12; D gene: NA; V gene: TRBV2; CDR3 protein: ASSGIQGNYGYT
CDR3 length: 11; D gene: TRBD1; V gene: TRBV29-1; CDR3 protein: SVVGGEGYGYT
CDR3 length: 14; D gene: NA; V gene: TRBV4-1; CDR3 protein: ASSQDRSLAVGELF
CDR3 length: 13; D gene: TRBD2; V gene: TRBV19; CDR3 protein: ASSTLAGGPDTQY
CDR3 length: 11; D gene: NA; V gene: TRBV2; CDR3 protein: ASSESSLREAF
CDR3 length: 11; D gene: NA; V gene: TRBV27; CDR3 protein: ASSGSLNQPQH
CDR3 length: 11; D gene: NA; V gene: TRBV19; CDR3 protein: ATSLSSYNEQF
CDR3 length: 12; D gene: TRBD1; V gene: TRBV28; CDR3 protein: ASSLQGWGNTIY
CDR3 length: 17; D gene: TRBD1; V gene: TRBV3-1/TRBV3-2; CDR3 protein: ASSQDPATGGLWGYEQY
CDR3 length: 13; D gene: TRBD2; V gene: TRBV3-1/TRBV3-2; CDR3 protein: ASSLLAGGPDTQY
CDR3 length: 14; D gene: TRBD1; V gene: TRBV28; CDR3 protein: ASSQRQGTYTGELF
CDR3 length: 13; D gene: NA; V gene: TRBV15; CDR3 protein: ATSRDFGTSNEQF
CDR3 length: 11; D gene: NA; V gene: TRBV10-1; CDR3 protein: ASSLRSSYEQY
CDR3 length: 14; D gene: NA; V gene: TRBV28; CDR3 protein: ASSPWRELIGSPLH
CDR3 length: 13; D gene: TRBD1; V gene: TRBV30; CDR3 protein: AWHPGQGRYNEQF
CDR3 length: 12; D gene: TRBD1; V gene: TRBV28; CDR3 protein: ASSFDRGQLGYT
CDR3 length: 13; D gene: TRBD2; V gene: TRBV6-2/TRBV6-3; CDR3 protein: ASSYTGLVFNEQF
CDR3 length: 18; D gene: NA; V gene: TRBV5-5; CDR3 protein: ASSRIEYFSGTQGPYEQY
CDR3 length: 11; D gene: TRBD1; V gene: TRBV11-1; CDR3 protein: ASRLQGETEAF
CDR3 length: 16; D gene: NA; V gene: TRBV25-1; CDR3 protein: ASSESGRFASYNSPLH
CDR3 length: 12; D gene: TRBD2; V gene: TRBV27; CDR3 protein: ASSASGPYNEQF
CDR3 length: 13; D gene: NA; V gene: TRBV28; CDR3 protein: ASKPGRGPNSPLH
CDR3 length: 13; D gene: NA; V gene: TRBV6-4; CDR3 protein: ASSDFADENSPLH
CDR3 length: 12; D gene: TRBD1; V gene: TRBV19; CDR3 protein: ASSIQGADTEAF
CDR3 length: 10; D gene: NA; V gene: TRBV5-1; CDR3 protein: ASRENSESYT
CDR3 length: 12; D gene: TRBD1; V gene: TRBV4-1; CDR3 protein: ASSQGQGAGGYT